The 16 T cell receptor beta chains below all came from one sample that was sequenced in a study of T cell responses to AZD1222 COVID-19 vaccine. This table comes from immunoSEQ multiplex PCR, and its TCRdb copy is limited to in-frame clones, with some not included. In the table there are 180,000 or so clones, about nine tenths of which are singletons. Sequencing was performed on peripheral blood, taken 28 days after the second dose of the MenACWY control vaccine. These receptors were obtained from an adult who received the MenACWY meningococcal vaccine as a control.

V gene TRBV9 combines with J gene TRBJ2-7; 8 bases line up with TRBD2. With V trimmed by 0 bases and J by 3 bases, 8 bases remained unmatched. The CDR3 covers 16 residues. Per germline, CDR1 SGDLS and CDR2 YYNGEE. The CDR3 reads CASSVGVAGGYYEQYF. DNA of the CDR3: TGTGCCAGCAGCGTAGGCGTGGCGGGAGGATACTACGAGCAGTACTTC.

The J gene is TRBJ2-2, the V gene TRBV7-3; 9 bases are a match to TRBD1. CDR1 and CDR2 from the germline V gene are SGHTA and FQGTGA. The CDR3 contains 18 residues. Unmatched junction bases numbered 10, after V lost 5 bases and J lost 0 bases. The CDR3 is CASSTASQGAANTGELFF. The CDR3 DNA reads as TGTGCCAGCAGCACCGCCTCACAGGGGGCCGCGAACACCGGGGAGCTGTTTTTT.

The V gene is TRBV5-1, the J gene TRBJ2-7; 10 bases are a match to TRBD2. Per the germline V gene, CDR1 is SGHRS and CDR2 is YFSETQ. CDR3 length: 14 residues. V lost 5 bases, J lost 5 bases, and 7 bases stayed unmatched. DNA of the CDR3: TGCGCCAGCAGTCCCGAGCGGGAGGGCGACGAGCAGTACTTC. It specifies CASSPEREGDEQYF.

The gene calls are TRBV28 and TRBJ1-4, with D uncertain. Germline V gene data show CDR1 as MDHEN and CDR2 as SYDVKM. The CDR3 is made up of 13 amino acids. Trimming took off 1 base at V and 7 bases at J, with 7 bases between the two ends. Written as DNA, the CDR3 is TGTGCCAGCAGTTTATCGGCTGTTGAAAAACTGTTTTTT. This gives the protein CASSLSAVEKLFF.

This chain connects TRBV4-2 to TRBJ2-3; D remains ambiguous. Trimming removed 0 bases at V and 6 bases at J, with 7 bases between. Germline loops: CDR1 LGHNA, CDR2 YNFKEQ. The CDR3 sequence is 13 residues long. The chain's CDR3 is CASSQDSWDTQYF. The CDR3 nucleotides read TGTGCCAGCAGCCAAGATTCGTGGGATACGCAGTATTTT.

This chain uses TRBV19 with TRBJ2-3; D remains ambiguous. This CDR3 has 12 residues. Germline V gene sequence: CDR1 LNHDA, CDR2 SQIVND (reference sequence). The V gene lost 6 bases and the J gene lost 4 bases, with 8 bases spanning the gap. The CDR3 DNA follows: TGTGCCAGTAGGGCCCAGGCAGATACGCAGTATTTT. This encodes CASRAQADTQYF. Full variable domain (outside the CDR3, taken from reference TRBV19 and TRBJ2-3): DGGITQSPKYLFRKEGQNVTLSCEQNLNHDAMYWYRQDPGQGLRLIYYSQIVNDFQKGDIAEGYSVSREKKESFPLTVTSAQKNPTAFYLCASRAQADTQYFGPGTRLTVL.

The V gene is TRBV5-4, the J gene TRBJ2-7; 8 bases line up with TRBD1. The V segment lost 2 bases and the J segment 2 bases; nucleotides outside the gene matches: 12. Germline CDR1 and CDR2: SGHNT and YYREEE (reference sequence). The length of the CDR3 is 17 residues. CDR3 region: CASSFAVSGRGPYEQYF. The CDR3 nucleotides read TGTGCCAGCAGCTTTGCGGTATCGGGCAGGGGGCCCTACGAGCAGTACTTC.

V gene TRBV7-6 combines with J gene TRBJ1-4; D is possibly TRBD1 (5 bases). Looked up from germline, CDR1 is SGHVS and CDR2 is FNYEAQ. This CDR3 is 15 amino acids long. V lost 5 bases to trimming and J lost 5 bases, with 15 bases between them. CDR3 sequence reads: CASSAASGRNEKLFF. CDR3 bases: TGTGCCAGCAGCGCAGCCTCGGGACGGAATGAAAAACTGTTTTTT.

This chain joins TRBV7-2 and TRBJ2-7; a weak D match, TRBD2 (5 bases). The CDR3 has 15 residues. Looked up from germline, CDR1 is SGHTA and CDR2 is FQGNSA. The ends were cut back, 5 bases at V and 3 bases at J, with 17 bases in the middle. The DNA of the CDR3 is TGTGCCAGCAGCCTAAGGACCTTTGACTACTACGAGCAGTACTTC. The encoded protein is CASSLRTFDYYEQYF. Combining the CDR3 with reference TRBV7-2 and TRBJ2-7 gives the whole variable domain GAGVSQSPSNKVTEKGKDVELRCDPISGHTALYWYRQSLGQGLEFLIYFQGNSAPDKSGLPSDRFSAERTGGSVSTLTIQRTQQEDSAVYLCASSLRTFDYYEQYFGPGTRLTVT.

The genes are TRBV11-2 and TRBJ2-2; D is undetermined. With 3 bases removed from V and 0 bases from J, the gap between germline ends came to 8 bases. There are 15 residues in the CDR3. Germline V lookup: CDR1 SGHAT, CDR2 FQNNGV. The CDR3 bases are TGTGCCAGCAGCTTCGAGGTGTCGAACACCGGGGAGCTGTTTTTT. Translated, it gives CASSFEVSNTGELFF.

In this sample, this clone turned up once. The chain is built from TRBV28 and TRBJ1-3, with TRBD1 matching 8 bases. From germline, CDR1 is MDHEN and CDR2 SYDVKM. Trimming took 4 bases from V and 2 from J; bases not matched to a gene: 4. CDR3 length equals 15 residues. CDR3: CASSSLTGAGNTIYF. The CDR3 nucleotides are TGTGCCAGCAGTTCCCTGACAGGGGCTGGAAACACCATATATTTT.

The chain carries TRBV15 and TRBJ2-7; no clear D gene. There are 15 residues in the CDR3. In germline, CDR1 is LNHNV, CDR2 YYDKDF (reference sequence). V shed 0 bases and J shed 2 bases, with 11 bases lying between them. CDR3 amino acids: CATSRDGNAAYEQYF. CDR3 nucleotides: TGTGCCACCAGCAGAGATGGGAACGCAGCCTACGAGCAGTACTTC.

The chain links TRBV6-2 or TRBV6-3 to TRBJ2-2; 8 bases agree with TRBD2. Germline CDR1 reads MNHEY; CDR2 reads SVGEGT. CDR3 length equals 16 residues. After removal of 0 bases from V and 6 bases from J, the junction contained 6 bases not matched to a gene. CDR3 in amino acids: CASSYSRGAKAGELFF. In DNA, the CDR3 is TGTGCCAGCAGTTACTCGCGGGGGGCGAAGGCCGGGGAGCTGTTTTTT.

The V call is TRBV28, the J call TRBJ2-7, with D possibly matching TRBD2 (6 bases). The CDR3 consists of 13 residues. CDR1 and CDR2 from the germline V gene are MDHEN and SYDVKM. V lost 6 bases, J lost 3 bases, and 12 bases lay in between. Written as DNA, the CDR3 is TGTGCCAGCAGCTCGGGGGACTTCTACGAGCAGTACTTC. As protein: CASSSGDFYEQYF. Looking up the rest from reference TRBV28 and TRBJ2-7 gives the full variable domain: DVKVTQSSRYLVKRTGEKVFLECVQDMDHENMFWYRQDPGLGLRLIYFSYDVKMKEKGDIPEGYSVSREKKERFSLILESASTNQTSMYLCASSSGDFYEQYFGPGTRLTVT.

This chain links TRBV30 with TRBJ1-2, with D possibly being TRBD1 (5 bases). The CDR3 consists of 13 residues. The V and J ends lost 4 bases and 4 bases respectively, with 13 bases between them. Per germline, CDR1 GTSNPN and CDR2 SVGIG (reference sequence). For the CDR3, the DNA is TGTGCCTGGACCTCCGGGACTGTCTATGGCTACACCTTC. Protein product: CAWTSGTVYGYTF.

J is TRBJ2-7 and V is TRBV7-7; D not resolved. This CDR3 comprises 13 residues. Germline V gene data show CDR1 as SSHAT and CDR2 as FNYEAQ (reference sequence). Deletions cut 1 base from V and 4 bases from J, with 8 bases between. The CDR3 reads CASSLGEEYEQYF. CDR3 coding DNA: TGTGCCAGCAGCTTAGGGGAAGAGTACGAGCAGTACTTC.